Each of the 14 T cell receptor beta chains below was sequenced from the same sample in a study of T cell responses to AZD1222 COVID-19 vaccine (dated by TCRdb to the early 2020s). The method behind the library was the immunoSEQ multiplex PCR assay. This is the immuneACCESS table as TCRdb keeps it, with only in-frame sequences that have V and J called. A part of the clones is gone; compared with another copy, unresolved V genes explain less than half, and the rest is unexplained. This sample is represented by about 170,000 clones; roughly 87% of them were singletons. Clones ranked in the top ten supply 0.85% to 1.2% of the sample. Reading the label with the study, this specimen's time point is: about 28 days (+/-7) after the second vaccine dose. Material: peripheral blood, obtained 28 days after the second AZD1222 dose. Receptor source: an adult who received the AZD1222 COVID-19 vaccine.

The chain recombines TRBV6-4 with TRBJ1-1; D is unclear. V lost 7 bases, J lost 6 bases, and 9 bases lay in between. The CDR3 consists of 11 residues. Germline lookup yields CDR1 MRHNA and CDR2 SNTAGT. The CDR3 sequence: CASIWLAEAFF. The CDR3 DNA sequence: TGTGCCAGCATATGGCTCGCTGAAGCTTTCTTT.

CDR3 sequence reads: CATTDIVYGYTF. CDR3 nucleotides: TGTGCCACCACGGACATCGTCTATGGCTACACCTTC. The V call is TRBV3-1 (or the pseudogene TRBV3-2), the J call TRBJ1-2; the D gene is possibly TRBD1 (5 bases). V lost 10 bases and J 4 bases, leaving 13 bases between the germline ends. CDR1 is LGHDT, CDR2 YNNKEL, per germline (reference sequence). CDR3 size: 12 residues.

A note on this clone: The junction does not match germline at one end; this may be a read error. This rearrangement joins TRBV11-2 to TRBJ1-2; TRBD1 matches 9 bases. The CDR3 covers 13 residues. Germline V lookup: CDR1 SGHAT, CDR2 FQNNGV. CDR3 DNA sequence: TGTGCCAGCAGCTCCCCGGGACAGGGCCTCTTCTTCTTC. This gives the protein CASSSPGQGLFFF.

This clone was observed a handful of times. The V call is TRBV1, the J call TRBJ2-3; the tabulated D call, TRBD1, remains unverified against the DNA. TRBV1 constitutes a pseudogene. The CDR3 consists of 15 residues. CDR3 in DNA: TGCACCAGCAGCCAGGGCCCCGACCTGCAAGATACGCAGTATTTT. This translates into CTSSQGPDLQDTQYF.

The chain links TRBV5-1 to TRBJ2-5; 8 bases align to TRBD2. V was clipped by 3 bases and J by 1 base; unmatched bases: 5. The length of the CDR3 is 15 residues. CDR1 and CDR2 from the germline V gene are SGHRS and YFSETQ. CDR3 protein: CASSSSGGPQETQYF. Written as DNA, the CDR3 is TGCGCCAGCAGCTCCAGCGGGGGCCCCCAAGAGACCCAGTACTTC. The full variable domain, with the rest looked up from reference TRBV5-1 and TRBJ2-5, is KAGVTQTPRYLIKTRGQQVTLSCSPISGHRSVSWYQQTPGQGLQFLFEYFSETQRNKGNFPGRFSGRQFSNSRSEMNVSTLELGDSALYLCASSSSGGPQETQYFGPGTRLLVL.

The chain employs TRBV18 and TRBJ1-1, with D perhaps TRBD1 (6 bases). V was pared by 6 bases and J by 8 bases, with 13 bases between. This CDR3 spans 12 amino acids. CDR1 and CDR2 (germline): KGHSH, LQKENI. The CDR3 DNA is TGTGCCAGCTCTCTAAAGGACAGAGAAGCTTTCTTT. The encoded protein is CASSLKDREAFF.

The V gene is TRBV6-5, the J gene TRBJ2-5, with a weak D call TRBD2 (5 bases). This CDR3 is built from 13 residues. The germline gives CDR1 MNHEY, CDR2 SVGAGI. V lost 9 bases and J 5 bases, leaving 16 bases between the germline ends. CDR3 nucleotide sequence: TGTGCCAGTAGCTATTCCGGGAAGGAGACCCAGTACTTC. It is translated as CASSYSGKETQYF.

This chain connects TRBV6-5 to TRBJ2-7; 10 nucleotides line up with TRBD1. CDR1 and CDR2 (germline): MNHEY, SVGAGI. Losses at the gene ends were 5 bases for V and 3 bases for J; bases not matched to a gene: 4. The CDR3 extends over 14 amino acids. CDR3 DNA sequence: TGTGCCAGCAGTAGGACAGGGGGGTTCTACGAGCAGTACTTC. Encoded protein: CASSRTGGFYEQYF.

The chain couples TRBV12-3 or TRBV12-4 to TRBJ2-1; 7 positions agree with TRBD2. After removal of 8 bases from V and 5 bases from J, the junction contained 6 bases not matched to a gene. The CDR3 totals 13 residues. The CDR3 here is CASSGGPNNEQFF. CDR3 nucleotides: TGTGCCAGCTCGGGGGGACCCAACAATGAGCAGTTCTTC.

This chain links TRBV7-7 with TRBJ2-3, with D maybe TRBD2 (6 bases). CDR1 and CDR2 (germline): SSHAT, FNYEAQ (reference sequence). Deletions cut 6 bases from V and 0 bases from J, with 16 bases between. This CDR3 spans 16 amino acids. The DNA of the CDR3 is TGTGCCAGCAGTCCGACCGGGACTGGTAGCACAGATACGCAGTATTTT. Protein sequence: CASSPTGTGSTDTQYF.

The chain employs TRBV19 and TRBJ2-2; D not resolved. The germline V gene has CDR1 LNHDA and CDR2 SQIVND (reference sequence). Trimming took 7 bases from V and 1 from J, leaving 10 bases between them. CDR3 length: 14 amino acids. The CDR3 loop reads CASNLVLNTGELFF. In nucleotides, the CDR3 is TGTGCCAGTAACCTGGTCCTGAACACCGGGGAGCTGTTTTTT.

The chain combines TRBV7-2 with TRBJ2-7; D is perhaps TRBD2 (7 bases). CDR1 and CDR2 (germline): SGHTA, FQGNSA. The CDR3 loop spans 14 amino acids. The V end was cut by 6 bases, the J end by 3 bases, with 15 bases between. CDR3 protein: CASRKGGQDYEQYF. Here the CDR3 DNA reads TGTGCCAGCAGAAAGGGGGGGCAGGACTACGAGCAGTACTTC.

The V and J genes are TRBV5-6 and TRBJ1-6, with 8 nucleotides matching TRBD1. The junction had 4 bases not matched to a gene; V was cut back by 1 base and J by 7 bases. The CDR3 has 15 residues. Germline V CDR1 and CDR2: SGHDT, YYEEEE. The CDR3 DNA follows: TGTGCCAGCAGCTTGCGGACAGGGCTAAATTCACCCCTCCACTTT. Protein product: CASSLRTGLNSPLHF.

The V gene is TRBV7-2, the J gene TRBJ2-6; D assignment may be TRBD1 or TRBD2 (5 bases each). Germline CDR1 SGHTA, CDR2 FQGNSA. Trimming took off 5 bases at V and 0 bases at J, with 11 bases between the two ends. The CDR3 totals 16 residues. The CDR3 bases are TGTGCCAGCAGCCTCGAGGGGACCTCTGGGGCCAACGTCCTGACTTTC. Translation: CASSLEGTSGANVLTF. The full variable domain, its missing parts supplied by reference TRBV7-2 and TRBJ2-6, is GAGVSQSPSNKVTEKGKDVELRCDPISGHTALYWYRQSLGQGLEFLIYFQGNSAPDKSGLPSDRFSAERTGGSVSTLTIQRTQQEDSAVYLCASSLEGTSGANVLTFGAGSRLTVL.